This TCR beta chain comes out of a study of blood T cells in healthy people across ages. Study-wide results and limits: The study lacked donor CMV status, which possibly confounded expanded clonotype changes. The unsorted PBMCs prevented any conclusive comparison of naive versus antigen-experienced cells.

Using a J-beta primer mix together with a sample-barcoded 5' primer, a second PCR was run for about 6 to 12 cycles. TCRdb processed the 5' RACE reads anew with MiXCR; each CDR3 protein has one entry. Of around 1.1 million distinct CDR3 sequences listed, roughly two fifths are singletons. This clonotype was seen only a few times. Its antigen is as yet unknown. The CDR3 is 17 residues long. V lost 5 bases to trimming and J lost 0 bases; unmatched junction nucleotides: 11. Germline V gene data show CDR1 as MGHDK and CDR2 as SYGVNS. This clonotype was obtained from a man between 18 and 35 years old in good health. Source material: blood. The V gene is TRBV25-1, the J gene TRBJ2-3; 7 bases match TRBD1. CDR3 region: CASSLFPRDSSTDTQYF. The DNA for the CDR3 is TGTGCCAGCAGTCTCTTTCCGAGGGACAGCAGCACAGATACGCAGTATTTT. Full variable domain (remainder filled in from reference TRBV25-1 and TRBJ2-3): EADIYQTPRYLVIGTGKKITLECSQTMGHDKMYWYQQDPGMELHLIHYSYGVNSTEKGDLSSESTVSRIRTEHFPLTLESARPSHTSQYLCASSLFPRDSSTDTQYFGPGTRLTVL.